Each of the 28 T cell receptor beta chains below was sequenced from the same sample in a study of cytomegalovirus exposure and HLA in healthy donors. Assay used: immunoSEQ multiplex PCR; TCRdb lists only in-frame clones, some missing. The sample includes roughly 50,000 clones, 93% of them seen just once. The sample was PBMCs. These receptors were collected from a young woman in good health and CMV-seropositive.

The gene calls are TRBV6-1 and TRBJ2-5, with no clear D. The V gene's germline CDR1 is MNHNS and CDR2 SASEGT. CDR3 length equals 13 residues. V shed 6 bases and J shed 3 bases, with 11 bases lying between them. The CDR3 loop is CASSMTLKETQYF. CDR3 sequence (DNA): TGTGCCAGCAGCATGACTCTAAAAGAGACCCAGTACTTC.

The chain joins TRBV7-8 to TRBJ1-3; TRBD1 is a possible D gene (5 bases). Trimming removed 1 base at V and 4 bases at J, with 8 bases between. Looked up from germline, CDR1 is SGHVS and CDR2 is FQNEAQ. The CDR3 length is 14 residues. This chain's CDR3 is CASSLEPGGNTIYF. DNA for the CDR3: TGTGCCAGCAGCTTAGAGCCAGGGGGAAACACCATATATTTT.

V is TRBV19 and J is TRBJ1-5; no definite D call. The CDR3 has 13 residues. Germline V gene data show CDR1 as LNHDA and CDR2 as SQIVND (reference sequence). V lost 7 bases and J lost 5, with 12 bases in between. CDR3: CASTMTLYQPQHF. The CDR3 DNA sequence: TGTGCCAGTACCATGACACTTTATCAGCCCCAGCATTTT.

The table lists this clone with a count of one. V gene TRBV11-3 combines with J gene TRBJ1-1; no clear D gene. The germline V gene encodes CDR1 SGHNT and CDR2 YENEEA. V lost 5 bases and J 4 bases, leaving 17 bases between the germline ends. The CDR3 has 15 residues. The CDR3 DNA reads as TGTGCCAGCAGCCCGAGCGGAGACCGAGGCACTGAAGCTTTCTTT. Its protein is CASSPSGDRGTEAFF.

V is TRBV7-2 and J is TRBJ2-3, with 8 bases matching TRBD2. The CDR3 is 16 amino acids. After removal of 1 base from V and 6 bases from J, the junction contained 9 bases not matched to a gene. Germline CDR1 is SGHTA and CDR2 is FQGNSA. The CDR3 loop reads CASSLGAGGGRDTQYF. In nucleotides, the CDR3 is TGTGCCAGCAGCTTAGGGGCTGGCGGGGGGAGGGATACGCAGTATTTT. Combining the CDR3 with reference TRBV7-2 and TRBJ2-3 gives the whole variable domain GAGVSQSPSNKVTEKGKDVELRCDPISGHTALYWYRQSLGQGLEFLIYFQGNSAPDKSGLPSDRFSAERTGGSVSTLTIQRTQQEDSAVYLCASSLGAGGGRDTQYFGPGTRLTVL.

The V gene is TRBV19, the J gene TRBJ2-5, with TRBD1 as a possible D gene (5 bases). The length of the CDR3 is 15 residues. Germline V CDR1 and CDR2: LNHDA, SQIVND (reference sequence). V lost 5 bases, J lost 2 bases, and 15 bases lay in between. As DNA, the CDR3 is TGTGCCAGTAGTTCACTTGACAGCCTACAAGAGACCCAGTACTTC. This translates into CASSSLDSLQETQYF.

V usage is TRBV7-7 and J usage is TRBJ2-7; a possible D gene is TRBD1 (6 bases). Trimming pared 0 bases from V and 3 bases from J, leaving 12 bases between. There are 15 residues in the CDR3. The germline gives CDR1 SSHAT, CDR2 FNYEAQ (reference sequence). The CDR3 region is CASSLAAGTNYEQYF. In DNA form, the CDR3 reads TGTGCCAGCAGCTTAGCGGCCGGGACAAACTACGAGCAGTACTTC. The entire variable domain, with the rest obtained from reference TRBV7-7 and TRBJ2-7, is as follows: GAGVSQSPRYKVTKRGQDVTLRCDPISSHATLYWYQQALGQGPEFLTYFNYEAQPDKSGLPSDRFSAERPEGSISTLTIQRTEQRDSAMYRCASSLAAGTNYEQYFGPGTRLTVT.

This rearrangement joins TRBV29-1 to TRBJ2-3; TRBD2 matches at 8 bases. The trim removed 3 bases at V and 6 bases at J, leaving 5 bases unmatched. The CDR3 runs 13 residues. CDR1 and CDR2 from the germline V gene are SQVTM and ANQGSEA. The CDR3 protein is CSVDWRGVDTQYF. The CDR3 region has the DNA TGCAGCGTTGACTGGCGGGGGGTGGATACGCAGTATTTT.

The chain carries TRBV27 and TRBJ2-1; possibly TRBD2 for D (7 bases). The CDR3 loop spans 17 amino acids. V dropped 2 bases and J dropped 5 bases, with 19 bases sitting between them. Germline V lookup: CDR1 MNHEY, CDR2 SMNVEV (reference sequence). CDR3 sequence: CASSLKGGGGSHNEQFF. The CDR3 bases are TGTGCCAGCAGTTTAAAGGGAGGGGGGGGGTCCCACAATGAGCAGTTCTTC.

V is TRBV4-1 and J is TRBJ2-7; 10 bases are a match to TRBD2. V shed 2 bases, J shed 0 bases, and the junction held 7 bases outside the gene matches. The CDR3 is 17 amino acids. Germline CDR1 is MGHRA and CDR2 is YSYEKL. The DNA of the CDR3 is TGCGCCAGCAGCCAATTTGGACTAGCGGACACCTCCTACGAGCAGTACTTC. This codes for CASSQFGLADTSYEQYF.

The chain is built from TRBV28 and TRBJ1-2; tentatively, D is TRBD1 (5 bases). The ends were cut back, 2 bases at V and 5 bases at J, with 9 bases in the middle. The V gene's germline CDR1 is MDHEN and CDR2 SYDVKM. This CDR3 has 13 amino acids. CDR3 loop: CASSLTTAYGYTF. CDR3 sequence (DNA): TGTGCCAGCAGTTTAACGACAGCTTATGGCTACACCTTC.

This clone was detected only a few times. The rearrangement joins TRBV11-3 to TRBJ2-3; TRBD1 matches 8 bases. The CDR3 runs 13 residues. The J segment lost 4 bases and the V segment lost 5 bases, leaving 2 bases of the junction unmatched. Germline CDR1 reads SGHNT; CDR2 reads YENEEA. DNA for the CDR3: TGTGCCAGCAGCCAACAGGGGGCAGATACGCAGTATTTT. Its protein is CASSQQGADTQYF.

This clone was picked up one time. The CDR3 nucleotides are TGTGCCAGCTCACCCCCCCAGGGGGCACGACCAAATGAGCAGTTCTTC. This sequence encodes CASSPPQGARPNEQFF. The chain links TRBV18 to TRBJ2-1; 8 bases fit TRBD1. Germline CDR1 KGHSH, CDR2 LQKENI. The CDR3 covers 16 residues. Losses at the gene ends were 3 bases for V and 7 bases for J; bases not matched to a gene: 11.

This chain joins TRBV7-8 and TRBJ1-1; 7 bases map to TRBD1. Germline CDR1 is SGHVS and CDR2 is FQNEAQ. V dropped 1 base and J dropped 5; count of bases not matched to a gene: 7. The CDR3 spans 15 residues. Written as DNA, the CDR3 is TGTGCCAGCAGCTTAGGTGCAGGGGGTTTTACTGAAGCTTTCTTT. Its translation: CASSLGAGGFTEAFF.

The gene calls are TRBV9 and TRBJ2-7; D unresolved. Germline CDR1 reads SGDLS; CDR2 reads YYNGEE. Trimming shortened V by 3 bases and J by 0 bases, and 4 bases separated the two germline ends. The CDR3 is 12 amino acids. This CDR3 reads CASSASSYEQYF. CDR3 bases: TGTGCCAGCAGCGCGTCCTCCTACGAGCAGTACTTC.

The chain combines TRBV19 with TRBJ2-5; 7 bases agree with TRBD2. Germline V lookup: CDR1 LNHDA, CDR2 SQIVND (reference sequence). The V segment lost 5 bases and the J segment 4 bases; nucleotides outside the gene matches: 4. The CDR3 runs to 13 residues. DNA for the CDR3: TGTGCCAGTAGTGCCCCGGGGGGAGAGACCCAGTACTTC. This codes for CASSAPGGETQYF.

This rearrangement joins TRBV11-2 to TRBJ2-7; 10 bases line up with TRBD1. CDR3 length equals 16 residues. V gave up 5 bases and J gave up 5 bases; unmatched junction bases: 12. Germline values: CDR1 SGHAT, CDR2 FQNNGV. In nucleotides, the CDR3 is TGTGCCAGCAGCGGGGAGTCATGGGACAGGGGTCACGAGCAGTACTTC. Encoded protein: CASSGESWDRGHEQYF.

The chain combines TRBV6-6 with TRBJ2-1; 11 bases line up with TRBD1. This CDR3 has 15 residues. The J segment lost 9 bases and the V segment lost 7 bases, leaving 11 bases of the junction unmatched. The germline CDR1 and CDR2 sequences are MNHNY and SVGAGI (reference sequence). The CDR3 region has the DNA TGTGCCAGCAATTGGGGGGGACAGGGGGGTGGTGAGCAGTTCTTC. Amino acid sequence: CASNWGGQGGGEQFF.

This chain connects TRBV6-1 to TRBJ2-7; a weak D match, TRBD1 (6 bases). V was trimmed by 3 bases and J by 3 bases, leaving 12 bases between them. The CDR3 spans 14 residues. The germline gives CDR1 MNHNS, CDR2 SASEGT. The CDR3 DNA reads as TGTGCCAGCAGTGAGGGACACTGGGGCTACGAGCAGTACTTC. This encodes CASSEGHWGYEQYF.

A single count supports this clone. The gene calls are TRBV19 and TRBJ2-2; the match to TRBD2 covers 10 bases. The CDR3 covers 17 residues. The V gene's germline CDR1 is LNHDA and CDR2 SQIVND (reference sequence). J gave up 5 bases and V 7 bases, and 13 bases lay outside the gene matches. CDR3 residues: CASNLRLAGVGTGELFF. CDR3 in DNA: TGTGCCAGTAATCTACGGCTAGCGGGGGTAGGAACCGGGGAGCTGTTTTTT.

The J gene is TRBJ2-7, the V gene TRBV15; TRBD2 matches 12 bases. Losses at the gene ends were 0 bases for V and 4 bases for J; bases not matched to a gene: 4. The CDR3 extends over 16 amino acids. CDR1 LNHNV and CDR2 YYDKDF come from the germline V gene (reference sequence). The CDR3 protein is CATSRDVLAGGYEQYF. The CDR3 region has the DNA TGTGCCACCAGCAGAGATGTACTAGCGGGGGGATACGAGCAGTACTTC. Full variable domain (rest looked up from reference TRBV15 and TRBJ2-7): DAMVIQNPRYQVTQFGKPVTLSCSQTLNHNVMYWYQQKSSQAPKLLFHYYDKDFNNEADTPDNFQSRRPNTSFCFLDIRSPGLGDTAMYLCATSRDVLAGGYEQYFGPGTRLTVT.

This chain joins TRBV5-1 and TRBJ1-2, with no clear D. The CDR3 is made up of 17 amino acids. Germline V gene lookup returns CDR1 SGHRS and CDR2 YFSETQ. The V end lost 7 bases, the J end lost 3 bases, and 25 bases lay between the germline ends. The CDR3 DNA reads as TGCGCCAGCCTCCCCGAGCCAGGCCAGTTCTTTTACTATGGCTACACCTTC. Its translation is CASLPEPGQFFYYGYTF.

The chain joins TRBV6-1 to TRBJ1-4; 12 bases are a match to TRBD1. The CDR3 is 15 residues long. Germline V gives CDR1 MNHNS, CDR2 SASEGT. J gave up 7 bases and V 7 bases, and 7 bases lay outside the gene matches. The DNA for the CDR3 is TGTGCCAGCACCACGGGACAGGGGGCGGCTGAAAAACTGTTTTTT. Its translation is CASTTGQGAAEKLFF.

V gene TRBV27 combines with J gene TRBJ2-1, with 7 nucleotides matching TRBD2. The J segment lost 8 bases and the V segment lost 3 bases, leaving 13 bases of the junction unmatched. Germline CDR1 reads MNHEY; CDR2 reads SMNVEV (reference sequence). CDR3 length: 16 residues. The CDR3: CASSFMGGELIDEQFF. DNA of the CDR3: TGTGCCAGCAGTTTCATGGGAGGGGAACTAATCGATGAGCAGTTCTTC.

The chain joins TRBV7-9 to TRBJ2-5; D is uncertain. Per the germline V gene, CDR1 is SEHNR and CDR2 is FQNEAQ (reference sequence). Trimming left V 7 bases short and J 5 bases short, with 11 bases between. The CDR3 totals 12 residues. As DNA, the CDR3 is TGTGCCAGCAATCGTCCCAGGGAGACCCAGTACTTC. Encoded protein: CASNRPRETQYF.

This chain uses TRBV7-2 with TRBJ2-7, with a possible D match to TRBD2 (5 bases). The V gene's germline CDR1 is SGHTA and CDR2 FQGNSA. This CDR3 region has 14 residues. Trimming pared 1 base from V and 4 bases from J, leaving 11 bases between. CDR3 protein: CASSLEPRTYEQYF. CDR3 nucleotides: TGTGCCAGCAGCTTAGAGCCCAGGACTTACGAGCAGTACTTC. The entire variable domain, with the rest obtained from reference TRBV7-2 and TRBJ2-7, is as follows: GAGVSQSPSNKVTEKGKDVELRCDPISGHTALYWYRQSLGQGLEFLIYFQGNSAPDKSGLPSDRFSAERTGGSVSTLTIQRTQQEDSAVYLCASSLEPRTYEQYFGPGTRLTVT.

The rearrangement uses TRBV6-5 and TRBJ2-5, with TRBD2 matching 7 bases. The junction had 4 bases not matched to a gene; V was cut back by 2 bases and J by 1 base. The CDR3 covers 15 residues. Germline-derived CDR1 and CDR2 are MNHEY and SVGAGI. CDR3 sequence: CASSYAGLSQETQYF. CDR3 nucleotide sequence: TGTGCCAGCAGTTACGCGGGACTATCCCAAGAGACCCAGTACTTC.

This clone was observed a single time. This chain uses TRBV6-1 with TRBJ1-5, with D tentatively TRBD1 (6 bases). V was shortened by 6 bases and J by 7 bases, with 16 bases between the two germline ends. Germline assignment: CDR1 MNHNS and CDR2 SASEGT. The CDR3 consists of 14 residues. DNA for the CDR3: TGTGCCAGCAGGAAGGGGGGGCTGAACCAGCCCCAGCATTTT. Translating gives CASRKGGLNQPQHF.